Each of the 10 T cell receptor beta chains below was sequenced from the same sample in a study of blood T cell repertoires in COVID-19. Profiled with immunoSEQ multiplex PCR; TCRdb holds only in-frame clones, not every one. The sample shows 62,000 or so clones, approximately 89% of them seen only once. The specimen sequenced was peripheral blood. These receptors all stem from a human donor in a cohort sampled during active COVID-19.

V gene TRBV7-9 combines with J gene TRBJ1-1, with a tentative D call TRBD1 (6 bases). Germline values: CDR1 SEHNR, CDR2 FQNEAQ (reference sequence). The CDR3 has 12 residues. V was trimmed by 5 bases and J by 5 bases, leaving 9 bases between them. The CDR3 DNA reads as TGTGCCAGCAGCAGGGGGACTACTGAAGCTTTCTTT. Translation: CASSRGTTEAFF.

This clone is a singleton in its sample. As DNA, the CDR3 is TGTGCCAGCAGTTACTCGGGGGGTAACGAGCAGTACTTC. Its translation is CASSYSGGNEQYF. V is TRBV6-2 or TRBV6-3 and J is TRBJ2-7; D possibly corresponds to TRBD2 (6 bases). Trimming stripped 0 bases from V and 5 bases from J, with 8 bases between. Germline loops: CDR1 MNHEY, CDR2 SVGEGT. The CDR3 runs 13 residues.

The CDR3 sequence is CASSHEQGRTSGDTQYF. The CDR3 DNA is TGTGCCAGCAGCCACGAACAAGGGAGGACTAGCGGAGATACGCAGTATTTT. J is TRBJ2-3 and V is TRBV4-2; 10 bases line up with TRBD2. Germline CDR1 is LGHNA and CDR2 is YNFKEQ. Germline trimming cut 3 bases from V and 5 bases from J; bases unmatched to any gene: 11. The CDR3 covers 17 residues.

V usage is TRBV6-5 and J usage is TRBJ1-2; 11 bases align to TRBD1. V was clipped by 5 bases and J by 4 bases; unmatched bases: 6. The germline V gene encodes CDR1 MNHEY and CDR2 SVGAGI. This CDR3 region has 15 residues. CDR3 coding DNA: TGTGCCAGCAGTCACGGGACAGGGGGGAGCTATGGCTACACCTTC. This sequence encodes CASSHGTGGSYGYTF.

The chain carries TRBV19 and TRBJ2-7; 8 nucleotides match TRBD1. The CDR3 covers 13 residues. CDR1 is LNHDA, CDR2 SQIVND, per germline (reference sequence). V gave up 5 bases and J gave up 6 bases; unmatched junction bases: 6. CDR3 amino acids: CASSWTGITEQYF. The CDR3 DNA sequence: TGTGCCAGTAGTTGGACAGGGATTACCGAGCAGTACTTC. Drawing the rest from reference TRBV19 and TRBJ2-7, the complete variable domain is DGGITQSPKYLFRKEGQNVTLSCEQNLNHDAMYWYRQDPGQGLRLIYYSQIVNDFQKGDIAEGYSVSREKKESFPLTVTSAQKNPTAFYLCASSWTGITEQYFGPGTRLTVT.

V usage is TRBV10-3 and J usage is TRBJ1-2; the D is unclear. Trimming stripped 7 bases from V and 0 bases from J, with 9 bases between. The length of the CDR3 is 13 residues. CDR1 is ENHRY, CDR2 SYGVKD, per germline. The CDR3 DNA reads as TGTGCCATCAACGGGGATGCTAACTATGGCTACACCTTC. It encodes CAINGDANYGYTF.

The chain couples TRBV6-2 or TRBV6-3 to TRBJ1-2; 7 nucleotides match TRBD1. The CDR3 has 12 amino acids. V was pared by 4 bases and J by 4 bases, with 0 bases of the junction left unmatched. The germline gives CDR1 MNHEY, CDR2 SVGEGT. CDR3 DNA sequence: TGTGCCAGCAGTTCAGGGGGCTATGGCTACACCTTC. This gives the protein CASSSGGYGYTF.

The table lists this clone with a count of one. The chain recombines TRBV7-2 with TRBJ2-7; 10 nucleotides match TRBD1. CDR1 and CDR2 from the germline V gene are SGHTA and FQGNSA. The CDR3 extends over 15 amino acids. V was clipped by 5 bases and J by 4 bases; unmatched bases: 8. CDR3: CASSVGSGQGYEQYF. CDR3 sequence (DNA): TGTGCCAGCAGCGTTGGGTCGGGACAGGGGTACGAGCAGTACTTC.

Turning to this clone: Other DNA sequences within the sample encode an identical CDR3. This rearrangement joins TRBV7-2 to TRBJ2-5, with TRBD2 identical over 7 bases. This CDR3 comprises 14 residues. The V gene end was trimmed by 0 bases and the J gene end by 5 bases; junction bases not matched to a gene: 3. Germline assignment: CDR1 SGHTA and CDR2 FQGNSA. Here the CDR3 DNA reads TGTGCCAGCAGCTTAGCGGGGGGAGGGGAGACCCAGTACTTC. Its protein is CASSLAGGGETQYF.

This clone has just one count. The genes are TRBV11-2 and TRBJ2-7; 9 bases are shared with TRBD1. CDR1 and CDR2 from the germline V gene are SGHAT and FQNNGV. The V and J ends lost 0 bases and 3 bases, in that order; junction bases with no gene match: 3. The CDR3 is made up of 15 amino acids. The CDR3 coding sequence is TGTGCCAGCAGCTTAGAACAGGGGGCTCTCTACGAGCAGTACTTC. As protein: CASSLEQGALYEQYF.